Listed below are T cell receptor beta chains from one sample, sequenced in a study of Graves' ophthalmopathy and Graves' hyperthyroidism. TCRdb passed the multiplex PCR reads through MiXCR, listing each CDR3 protein once. This table has roughly 400,000 distinct CDR3 sequences, around 20% appearing once. Sequenced material: peripheral blood. Receptors were obtained from a woman aged 18-35 years with Graves' ophthalmopathy. Each CDR3 is given with its conserved first and last residue. Fields, in order: clone size, V gene, J gene, D gene, CDR3 protein, CDR3 DNA. A D gene is named only where the DNA matches it firmly. Clone sizes are given selectively: once, few, many, or a class where the clone is expanded.

clone size: many
V gene: TRBV6-2/TRBV6-3
J gene: TRBJ1-2
D gene: TRBD1
CDR3 protein: CASSPGQFYGYTF
CDR3 DNA: TGTGCCAGCAGCCCGGGACAGTTCTATGGCTACACCTTC

clone size: many
V gene: TRBV6-4
J gene: TRBJ2-2
D gene: TRBD2
CDR3 protein: CASSATSGSTGELFF
CDR3 DNA: TGTGCCAGCAGTGCGACTAGCGGGAGCACCGGGGAGCTGTTTTTT

clone size: -
V gene: TRBV28
J gene: TRBJ2-2
D gene: TRBD2
CDR3 protein: CASSLVAGGPPGELFF
CDR3 DNA: TGTGCCAGCAGTTTAGTAGCGGGAGGGCCCCCCGGGGAGCTGTTTTTT

clone size: many
V gene: TRBV11-2
J gene: TRBJ2-7
D gene: TRBD2
CDR3 protein: CASSSGLAGYEQYF
CDR3 DNA: TGTGCCAGCAGCTCTGGACTAGCGGGATACGAGCAGTACTTC

clone size: many
V gene: TRBV19
J gene: TRBJ2-2
D gene: -
CDR3 protein: CASSIVGVSNTGELFF
CDR3 DNA: TGTGCCAGTAGTATAGTGGGGGTATCGAACACCGGGGAGCTGTTTTTT

clone size: many
V gene: TRBV20-1
J gene: TRBJ2-7
D gene: -
CDR3 protein: CSASDRGRKFEQYF
CDR3 DNA: TGCAGTGCTAGTGATCGGGGGCGAAAATTCGAGCAGTACTTC

clone size: many
V gene: TRBV7-8
J gene: TRBJ2-2
D gene: TRBD1
CDR3 protein: CASSSATGGADTGELFF
CDR3 DNA: TGTGCCAGCAGTTCCGCCACAGGGGGCGCTGACACCGGGGAGCTGTTTTTT

clone size: -
V gene: TRBV7-2
J gene: TRBJ2-5
D gene: TRBD1
CDR3 protein: CASSPSPGTGETQYF
CDR3 DNA: TGTGCCAGCAGCCCAAGTCCCGGGACAGGGGAGACCCAGTACTTC

clone size: -
V gene: TRBV19
J gene: TRBJ1-1
D gene: -
CDR3 protein: CASSIRRRASAEAFF
CDR3 DNA: TGTGCCAGTAGTATAAGGCGGAGGGCATCCGCTGAAGCTTTCTTT

clone size: many
V gene: TRBV5-1
J gene: TRBJ2-2
D gene: -
CDR3 protein: CASRFGQSNTGELFF
CDR3 DNA: TGCGCCAGCAGGTTTGGACAGTCGAACACCGGGGAGCTGTTTTTT

clone size: many
V gene: TRBV11-2
J gene: TRBJ1-2
D gene: -
CDR3 protein: CASSLDLGRQGGYTF
CDR3 DNA: TGTGCCAGCAGCTTAGATCTAGGCAGGCAAGGTGGCTACACCTTC

clone size: many
V gene: TRBV20-1
J gene: TRBJ2-2
D gene: -
CDR3 protein: CSAGVAGWEPGELFF
CDR3 DNA: TGCAGTGCTGGGGTGGCAGGTTGGGAACCCGGGGAGCTGTTTTTT

clone size: many
V gene: TRBV6-2/TRBV6-3
J gene: TRBJ2-5
D gene: -
CDR3 protein: CASSYFGGPQETQYF
CDR3 DNA: TGTGCCAGCAGTTACTTCGGGGGCCCACAAGAGACCCAGTACTTC

clone size: -
V gene: TRBV30
J gene: TRBJ2-4
D gene: TRBD2
CDR3 protein: CAWSNPSGNIQYF
CDR3 DNA: TGTGCCTGGAGTAATCCTAGCGGAAACATTCAGTACTTC

clone size: many
V gene: TRBV5-8
J gene: TRBJ2-5
D gene: TRBD1
CDR3 protein: CASSPRQGGYQETQYF
CDR3 DNA: TGTGCCAGCAGCCCCCGACAGGGGGGGTACCAAGAGACCCAGTACTTC

clone size: many
V gene: TRBV28
J gene: TRBJ2-7
D gene: -
CDR3 protein: CASRTAYEQYF
CDR3 DNA: TGTGCCAGCAGAACAGCCTACGAGCAGTACTTC

clone size: once
V gene: TRBV29-1
J gene: TRBJ1-6
D gene: TRBD1
CDR3 protein: CSVATGARDSPLHF
CDR3 DNA: TGCAGCGTGGCAACAGGGGCGAGGGATTCACCCCTCCACTTT

clone size: many
V gene: TRBV4-1
J gene: TRBJ1-1
D gene: -
CDR3 protein: CASSQGVLQVRPEAFF
CDR3 DNA: TGCGCCAGCAGCCAAGGGGTCCTACAGGTACGACCTGAAGCTTTCTTT

clone size: many
V gene: TRBV30
J gene: TRBJ1-1
D gene: -
CDR3 protein: CAWRPVFWGPKTEAFF
CDR3 DNA: TGTGCCTGGAGGCCAGTGTTCTGGGGGCCCAAGACTGAAGCTTTCTTT

clone size: -
V gene: TRBV28
J gene: TRBJ2-7
D gene: -
CDR3 protein: CASTEAPLGYEQYF
CDR3 DNA: TGTGCCAGCACGGAAGCGCCGTTGGGCTACGAGCAGTACTTC

clone size: many
V gene: TRBV6-2/TRBV6-3
J gene: TRBJ2-7
D gene: -
CDR3 protein: CASSSSRGTYAYEQYF
CDR3 DNA: TGTGCCAGCAGTTCCTCAAGAGGTACATATGCGTACGAGCAGTACTTC

clone size: many
V gene: TRBV20-1
J gene: TRBJ1-3
D gene: -
CDR3 protein: CSAETNLSGNTIYF
CDR3 DNA: TGCAGTGCCGAGACGAACCTCTCTGGAAACACCATATATTTT

clone size: few
V gene: TRBV30
J gene: TRBJ1-4
D gene: -
CDR3 protein: CAWSVLVEGFEKLFF
CDR3 DNA: TGTGCCTGGAGTGTACTGGTGGAGGGTTTTGAAAAACTGTTTTTT

clone size: -
V gene: TRBV6-1
J gene: TRBJ1-2
D gene: -
CDR3 protein: CASSATGAGYTF
CDR3 DNA: TGTGCCAGCAGTGCGACAGGAGCAGGCTACACCTTC

clone size: many
V gene: TRBV7-8
J gene: TRBJ1-5
D gene: -
CDR3 protein: CASSLFAPPSIDQPQHF
CDR3 DNA: TGTGCCAGCAGCTTATTTGCCCCACCTAGTATCGATCAGCCCCAGCATTTT

clone size: many
V gene: TRBV18
J gene: TRBJ1-1
D gene: TRBD1
CDR3 protein: CASSPGQGFLAFF
CDR3 DNA: TGTGCCAGCTCACCCGGACAGGGCTTCTTGGCTTTCTTT

clone size: -
V gene: TRBV15
J gene: TRBJ2-5
D gene: TRBD2
CDR3 protein: CATSRPSSGQETQYF
CDR3 DNA: TGTGCCACCAGCAGACCGTCTAGCGGGCAAGAGACCCAGTACTTC

clone size: many
V gene: TRBV6-1
J gene: TRBJ1-3
D gene: -
CDR3 protein: CASRSGTDGNTIYF
CDR3 DNA: TGTGCCAGCAGATCCGGGACGGATGGAAACACCATATATTTT

clone size: once
V gene: TRBV28
J gene: TRBJ2-7
D gene: -
CDR3 protein: CASSSTLGSLEQYF
CDR3 DNA: TGTGCCAGCAGTTCGACCCTTGGATCCTTAGAGCAGTACTTC

clone size: many
V gene: TRBV12-3/TRBV12-4
J gene: TRBJ1-2
D gene: -
CDR3 protein: CASSLIGRWYGYTF
CDR3 DNA: TGTGCCAGCAGTTTAATCGGCAGGTGGTATGGCTACACCTTC

clone size: many
V gene: TRBV28
J gene: TRBJ1-1
D gene: -
CDR3 protein: CASSVTGVVGTEAFF
CDR3 DNA: TGTGCCAGCAGTGTAACTGGGGTGGTGGGCACTGAAGCTTTCTTT

clone size: many
V gene: TRBV7-2
J gene: TRBJ1-1
D gene: -
CDR3 protein: CASSSLGTEAFF
CDR3 DNA: TGTGCCAGCAGCTCCCTGGGGACTGAAGCTTTCTTT

clone size: many
V gene: TRBV6-4
J gene: TRBJ1-5
D gene: -
CDR3 protein: CASSGGLRLTYSNQPQHF
CDR3 DNA: TGTGCCAGCAGTGGGGGACTACGACTTACCTATAGCAATCAGCCCCAGCATTTT

clone size: many
V gene: TRBV6-1
J gene: TRBJ1-1
D gene: TRBD1
CDR3 protein: CASSEERGQDDIFVTEAFF
CDR3 DNA: TGTGCCAGCAGTGAGGAGCGGGGACAGGATGACATATTCGTCACTGAAGCTTTCTTT

clone size: -
V gene: TRBV6-4
J gene: TRBJ2-7
D gene: TRBD2
CDR3 protein: CASSFFGGQGRTSGNLYEQYF
CDR3 DNA: TGTGCCAGCTCTTTCTTTGGGGGACAGGGTAGGACTAGCGGGAATTTATACGAGCAGTACTTC

clone size: many
V gene: TRBV7-2
J gene: TRBJ2-5
D gene: TRBD1
CDR3 protein: CASSLDRGPQETQYF
CDR3 DNA: TGTGCCAGCAGCTTAGACAGGGGACCTCAAGAGACCCAGTACTTC

clone size: many
V gene: TRBV27
J gene: TRBJ1-1
D gene: -
CDR3 protein: CASSWEGPTLHYTEAFF
CDR3 DNA: TGTGCCAGCAGTTGGGAAGGGCCTACGCTGCATTACACTGAAGCTTTCTTT

clone size: -
V gene: TRBV15
J gene: TRBJ2-5
D gene: TRBD2
CDR3 protein: CATSGGLAVEETQYF
CDR3 DNA: TGTGCCACCAGCGGCGGACTAGCAGTCGAAGAGACCCAGTACTTC

clone size: many
V gene: TRBV2
J gene: TRBJ1-2
D gene: TRBD1
CDR3 protein: CASRADRETGYTF
CDR3 DNA: TGTGCCAGCAGAGCGGACAGGGAGACTGGCTACACCTTC

clone size: many
V gene: TRBV20-1
J gene: TRBJ1-1
D gene: -
CDR3 protein: CSAKRWITEAFF
CDR3 DNA: TGCAGCGCCAAAAGGTGGATCACTGAAGCTTTCTTT

clone size: -
V gene: TRBV12-5
J gene: TRBJ2-7
D gene: TRBD1
CDR3 protein: CASGPGTGRSYEQYF
CDR3 DNA: TGTGCTAGTGGTCCTGGGACAGGAAGATCCTACGAGCAGTACTTC

clone size: -
V gene: TRBV6-2/TRBV6-3
J gene: TRBJ2-7
D gene: -
CDR3 protein: CASSEFGGAGEQYF
CDR3 DNA: TGTGCCAGCAGTGAGTTCGGGGGCGCGGGTGAGCAGTACTTC

clone size: many
V gene: TRBV4-3
J gene: TRBJ1-3
D gene: -
CDR3 protein: CASSQVYGNTIYF
CDR3 DNA: TGCGCCAGCAGCCAAGTCTACGGTAACACCATATATTTT

clone size: many
V gene: TRBV28
J gene: TRBJ1-6
D gene: TRBD1
CDR3 protein: CASSPPRTGDLVSPLHF
CDR3 DNA: TGTGCCAGCAGTCCCCCCCGGACAGGGGATCTGGTTTCACCCCTCCACTTT

clone size: many
V gene: TRBV19
J gene: TRBJ1-2
D gene: -
CDR3 protein: CASSFTGGRGSYGYTF
CDR3 DNA: TGTGCCAGTAGCTTCACCGGGGGAAGGGGCAGCTATGGCTACACCTTC

clone size: many
V gene: TRBV7-2
J gene: TRBJ1-5
D gene: -
CDR3 protein: CASSLDREQPQHF
CDR3 DNA: TGTGCCAGCAGCTTAGACAGGGAACAGCCCCAGCATTTT

clone size: many
V gene: TRBV27
J gene: TRBJ2-7
D gene: -
CDR3 protein: CASSLATGYPYEQYF
CDR3 DNA: TGTGCCAGCAGTTTAGCCACAGGGTACCCCTACGAGCAGTACTTC

clone size: many
V gene: TRBV20-1
J gene: TRBJ2-5
D gene: TRBD2
CDR3 protein: CSAVDSGRGKETQYF
CDR3 DNA: TGCAGTGCTGTAGATAGCGGGAGAGGGAAAGAGACCCAGTACTTC

clone size: many
V gene: TRBV20-1
J gene: TRBJ2-5
D gene: TRBD2
CDR3 protein: CSARGGVGTQYF
CDR3 DNA: TGCAGTGCTAGGGGGGGGGTAGGGACCCAGTACTTC

clone size: many
V gene: TRBV9
J gene: TRBJ2-5
D gene: -
CDR3 protein: CASSVGSQRTQETQYF
CDR3 DNA: TGTGCCAGCAGCGTAGGATCCCAGAGAACTCAAGAGACCCAGTACTTC

clone size: -
V gene: TRBV12-3/TRBV12-4
J gene: TRBJ1-2
D gene: -
CDR3 protein: CASRFPFDYGYTF
CDR3 DNA: TGTGCCAGCAGATTCCCCTTTGACTATGGCTACACCTTC

clone size: many
V gene: TRBV3-1
J gene: TRBJ2-5
D gene: TRBD1
CDR3 protein: CASSGTEQGTQYF
CDR3 DNA: TGTGCCAGCAGCGGGACAGAGCAAGGGACCCAGTACTTC

clone size: -
V gene: TRBV28
J gene: TRBJ2-5
D gene: -
CDR3 protein: CASSFTSTEPRRETQYF
CDR3 DNA: TGTGCCAGCAGTTTTACTTCAACTGAGCCAAGGAGGGAGACCCAGTACTTC

clone size: -
V gene: TRBV11-3
J gene: TRBJ2-7
D gene: -
CDR3 protein: CASSLARGLGEQYF
CDR3 DNA: TGTGCCAGCAGCTTAGCCAGGGGCCTGGGCGAGCAGTACTTC